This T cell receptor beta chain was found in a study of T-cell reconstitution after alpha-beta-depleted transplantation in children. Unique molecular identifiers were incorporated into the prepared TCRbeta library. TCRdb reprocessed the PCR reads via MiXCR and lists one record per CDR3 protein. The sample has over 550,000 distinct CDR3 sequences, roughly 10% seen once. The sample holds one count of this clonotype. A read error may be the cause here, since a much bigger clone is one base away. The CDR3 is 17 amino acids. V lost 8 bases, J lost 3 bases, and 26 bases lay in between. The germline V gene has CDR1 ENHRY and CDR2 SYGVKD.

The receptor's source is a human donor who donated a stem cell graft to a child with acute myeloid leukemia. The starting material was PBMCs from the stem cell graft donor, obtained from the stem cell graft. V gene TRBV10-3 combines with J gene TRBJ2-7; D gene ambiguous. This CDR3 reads CAIGAQHRDSSGYEQYF. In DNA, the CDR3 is TGTGCCATCGGCGCCCAACACAGAGATAGTTCGGGCTACGAGCAGTACTTC.